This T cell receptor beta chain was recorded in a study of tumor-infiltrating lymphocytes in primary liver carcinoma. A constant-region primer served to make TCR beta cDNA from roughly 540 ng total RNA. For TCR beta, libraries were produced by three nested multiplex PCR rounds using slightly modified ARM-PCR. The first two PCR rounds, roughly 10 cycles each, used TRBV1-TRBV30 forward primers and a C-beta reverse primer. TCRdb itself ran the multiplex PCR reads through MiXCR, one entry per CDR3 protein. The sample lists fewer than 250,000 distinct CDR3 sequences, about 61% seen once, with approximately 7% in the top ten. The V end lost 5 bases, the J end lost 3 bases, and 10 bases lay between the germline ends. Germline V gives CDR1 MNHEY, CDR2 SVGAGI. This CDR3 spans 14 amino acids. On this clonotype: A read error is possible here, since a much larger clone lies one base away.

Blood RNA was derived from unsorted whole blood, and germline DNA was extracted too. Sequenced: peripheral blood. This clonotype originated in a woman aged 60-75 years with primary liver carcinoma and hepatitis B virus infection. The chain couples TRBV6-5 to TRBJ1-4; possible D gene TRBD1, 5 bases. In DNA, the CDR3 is TGTGCCAGCAGTCCCGGGGCTCCTAATGAAAAACTGTTTTTT. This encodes CASSPGAPNEKLFF.